This record looks at one T cell receptor beta chain sequence and its context. The antigen remains undetermined. The data belong to a study of cytotoxic CD8 clonotypes in ibrutinib-treated CLL. Study-wide points: Higher circulating CD8+ T-cell counts strongly accompanied higher baseline clonality, above age-matched healthy donors.

V dropped 3 bases and J dropped 4 bases, with 11 bases sitting between them. The CDR3 runs to 13 residues. Germline loops: CDR1 SGHRS, CDR2 YFSETQ. Genomic DNA (about 2.2 micrograms) was obtained from cryopreserved PBMCs for construction of TCR beta libraries. Investigators sought sequencing depths of between 1 in 200,000 and 1 in 1 million T cells. TCRdb's table, derived via immunoSEQ multiplex PCR, lists solely in-frame clones and lacks some. This sample has fewer than 300,000 clones, with 76% found just once. The sample in question was PBMCs, obtained at disease progression, from a patient treated with ibrutinib. The chain has TRBV5-1 and TRBJ2-7; a possible D gene is TRBD2 (5 bases). The receptor was derived from a human donor with chronic lymphocytic leukemia. The CDR3 region is CASSSTGGYEQYF. The CDR3 coding sequence is TGCGCCAGCAGCTCCACGGGCGGGTACGAGCAGTACTTC. Variable domain in full (rest from reference TRBV5-1 and TRBJ2-7): KAGVTQTPRYLIKTRGQQVTLSCSPISGHRSVSWYQQTPGQGLQFLFEYFSETQRNKGNFPGRFSGRQFSNSRSEMNVSTLELGDSALYLCASSSTGGYEQYFGPGTRLTVT.